The entry below gives a single T cell receptor (beta chain) sequence along with its context. The antigen remains undetermined. The sample belongs to a study of human CD8 memory T cell subsets. Study results and caveats: Similarly high diversity marked stem-like memory and precursor exhausted T cells, unlike effector memory cells.

Production of TCR beta libraries used UMI-labeled 5' RACE as the method. TCRdb reprocessed the 5' RACE reads, with one entry per CDR3 protein and no DNA. This table holds about 10,000 distinct CDR3 sequences. This CDR3 has 14 amino acids. The germline CDR1 and CDR2 sequences are SEHNR and FQNEAQ (reference sequence). Among CD8+ T cells, TPEX were CCR7+ PD-1+ TIGIT+ early memory cells with exhausted-like traits. It was from buffy coats of healthy donors that the PBMC came. The sequenced sample consisted of CD8+ T cells from PBMCs. This TCR was recovered from a human donor in good health. The gene calls are TRBV7-9 and TRBJ2-1. The CDR3: CASSLVSSMGEQFF.